This T cell receptor beta chain emerged from a study of CXCR3-negative and CXCR3-positive naive CD8 T cells. The overall study: The libraries together contributed about 135 million TRB reads, each supplying about 1.5 +/- 0.3 million. The study, taken as a whole, reports: TRBV-TRBJ usage was similar across naive CXCR3 subsets but distinct in memory cells. Diversity ran similarly high across both naive subsets but far lower in memory CD8+ cells. In CXCR3-positive naive cells, the TRB CDR3s were more hydrophobic than in CXCR3-negative naive cells.

Triplicate sorts, 300,000 to 350,000 cells apiece, were made for each CD8+ T cell subset. UMI labels and 5' RACE were used to prepare the TRB cDNA libraries. TCRdb re-called the 5' RACE reads and catalogs CDR3 proteins one per entry, DNA excluded. The sample includes about 110,000 distinct CDR3 sequences. Germline values: CDR1 SGHAT, CDR2 FQNNGV. This CDR3 has 13 amino acids. On this clonotype: Its cognate antigen is unknown.

The sequence came from a human donor in good health. Some clones in this sample may be carry-over from other donors' samples. The rearrangement uses TRBV11-2 and TRBJ2-7; TCRdb reports TRBD1, a call that lacks DNA to check it against. Sample: naive CXCR3+ CD8+ T cells from blood. Subset defined: CD45RO-CCR7+CD27+CD95- naive CD8+ T cells expressing CXCR3 (TNR3+). This chain's CDR3 is CASSVGHSYEQYF.